A single sample gave rise to the 20 T cell receptor beta chains below, sequenced in a study of CD8+ T cells in alopecia areata. After isolation, RNA underwent reverse transcription to generate cDNA as the sequencing template. Clones were sequenced by immunoSEQ multiplex PCR, and TCRdb holds only the in-frame ones, with some missing. The repertoire holds 95,000 to 120,000 clones, with around three fifths as singletons. Treatment defined: oral pan-JAK inhibitor, 5-10 mg twice daily. Specimen: CD4+ T cells sorted from blood, collected at week 24, from a patient treated with tofacitinib. The receptors come from a human donor with alopecia areata.

The J gene is TRBJ1-2, the V gene TRBV2, with unresolved D. The germline V gene encodes CDR1 SNHLY and CDR2 FYNNEI. The CDR3 runs 15 residues. Trimming stripped 2 bases from V and 4 bases from J, with 14 bases between. CDR3 nucleotide sequence: TGTGCCAGCAGTGAACAGGCACAGTCCGCCTATGGCTACACCTTC. Residues: CASSEQAQSAYGYTF.

The CDR3 loop is CASSLVPSMNTEAFF. The CDR3 region has the DNA TGTGCCAGCAGCTTAGTACCCTCTATGAACACTGAAGCTTTCTTT. V is TRBV7-9 and J is TRBJ1-1; no reliable D call. The germline gives CDR1 SEHNR, CDR2 FQNEAQ (reference sequence). The CDR3 loop spans 15 amino acids. Trimming took off 1 base at V and 0 bases at J, with 9 bases between the two ends.

This clone was counted only a few times. The V and J genes are TRBV9 and TRBJ2-5, with 12 bases aligning to TRBD2. Losses at the gene ends were 4 bases for V and 2 bases for J; bases not matched to a gene: 3. This CDR3 has 15 amino acids. Germline lookup yields CDR1 SGDLS and CDR2 YYNGEE. DNA of the CDR3: TGTGCCAGCAGCCTAGCGGGGGGGCTACAAGAGACCCAGTACTTC. Its protein product is CASSLAGGLQETQYF.

This clone has just a few counts. The genes are TRBV28 and TRBJ2-1, with unresolved D. Trimming took off 2 bases at V and 0 bases at J, with 2 bases between the two ends. CDR1 and CDR2 from the germline V gene are MDHEN and SYDVKM. This CDR3 contains 13 residues. The CDR3 spells CASSLNSYNEQFF. The CDR3 DNA sequence: TGTGCCAGCAGTTTAAACTCCTACAATGAGCAGTTCTTC.

The rearrangement joins TRBV7-9 to TRBJ2-7, with D unresolved. V was pared by 6 bases and J by 3 bases, with 9 bases between. This CDR3 is 12 amino acids long. Germline V gene data show CDR1 as SEHNR and CDR2 as FQNEAQ (reference sequence). DNA of the CDR3: TGTGCCAGCAGTCCGATGGGCTACGAGCAGTACTTC. Residues: CASSPMGYEQYF.

A note on this clone: The same CDR3 can be traced to other DNA sequences in this sample. The V call is TRBV30, the J call TRBJ2-5, with no clear D. V lost 0 bases, J lost 5 bases, and 4 bases lay in between. Looked up from germline, CDR1 is GTSNPN and CDR2 is SVGIG (reference sequence). CDR3 size: 11 residues. CDR3 in amino acids: CAWSVGETQYF. The CDR3 DNA reads as TGTGCCTGGAGTGTAGGCGAGACCCAGTACTTC.

This clone was detected only a few times. The V and J genes are TRBV5-1 and TRBJ2-5; D perhaps matches TRBD1 (5 bases). Trimming stripped 2 bases from V and 8 bases from J, with 19 bases between. Germline V gene sequence: CDR1 SGHRS, CDR2 YFSETQ. The CDR3 spans 15 residues. The CDR3 loop reads CASSFGHEELGTQYF. In DNA form, the CDR3 reads TGCGCCAGCAGCTTCGGACATGAGGAATTGGGAACCCAGTACTTC.

The rearrangement uses TRBV29-1 and TRBJ2-5; D unclear. Trimming left V 7 bases short and J 4 bases short, with 13 bases between. Germline assignment: CDR1 SQVTM and CDR2 ANQGSEA. The CDR3 runs to 12 residues. CDR3 residues: CSAERTGETQYF. The CDR3 coding sequence is TGCAGCGCAGAAAGGACCGGAGAGACCCAGTACTTC.

V usage is TRBV23-1 and J usage is TRBJ1-1; no clear D gene. TRBV23-1 is reported as an ORF; its role is uncertain. The V and J ends lost 7 bases and 1 base respectively, with 19 bases between them. The CDR3 extends over 16 amino acids. The CDR3 DNA reads as TGCGCCAGCACTCGGTCACACGACTGGACGAACACTGAAGCTTTCTTT. This translates into CASTRSHDWTNTEAFF.

The V and J genes are TRBV7-9 and TRBJ2-2; TRBD1 matches at 8 bases. The V segment lost 2 bases and the J segment 4 bases; nucleotides outside the gene matches: 6. Germline loops: CDR1 SEHNR, CDR2 FQNEAQ (reference sequence). CDR3 length: 16 amino acids. The CDR3 here is CASSLSPRGPTGELFF. DNA of the CDR3: TGTGCCAGCAGCTTATCCCCCAGGGGGCCCACCGGGGAGCTGTTTTTT.

This clone was seen only once. The rearrangement links TRBV30 to TRBJ2-7, with D unclear. The V and J ends lost 2 bases and 0 bases respectively, with 11 bases between them. Per the germline V gene, CDR1 is GTSNPN and CDR2 is SVGIG (reference sequence). The CDR3 runs to 14 residues. CDR3 DNA: TGTGCCTGGAGTCTAGGTGGAAGCTCCTACGAGCAGTACTTC. Its translation is CAWSLGGSSYEQYF.

This clone was seen only a few times. The chain employs TRBV4-1 and TRBJ2-5; D assignment may be TRBD1 or TRBD2 (5 bases each). Germline V gene lookup returns CDR1 MGHRA and CDR2 YSYEKL. The ends were cut back, 1 base at V and 0 bases at J, with 12 bases in the middle. The CDR3 is 16 residues long. The CDR3 sequence is CASSQVGPLYQETQYF. CDR3 bases: TGCGCCAGCAGCCAAGTGGGACCTTTGTACCAAGAGACCCAGTACTTC.

The CDR3 spells CASTDQMGSPLHF. The CDR3 coding sequence is TGTGCCAGCACCGATCAAATGGGGTCACCCCTCCACTTT. The V gene is TRBV25-1, the J gene TRBJ1-6; D is unclear. Per the germline V gene, CDR1 is MGHDK and CDR2 is SYGVNS. The CDR3 spans 13 residues. V lost 7 bases, J lost 10 bases, and 14 bases lay in between.

The V gene is TRBV7-2, the J gene TRBJ2-7; 7 bases agree with TRBD1. Germline trimming cut 1 base from V and 3 bases from J; bases unmatched to any gene: 3. CDR1 is SGHTA and CDR2 is FQGNSA in the germline V gene. The CDR3 consists of 14 residues. The CDR3: CASSLGGGVYEQYF. In DNA, the CDR3 is TGTGCCAGCAGCTTAGGAGGGGGCGTCTACGAGCAGTACTTC.

The chain is built from TRBV7-6 and TRBJ2-7; 7 bases map to TRBD1. Germline V CDR1 and CDR2: SGHVS, FNYEAQ. This CDR3 has 15 residues. With 5 bases clipped from V and 3 bases from J, the junction kept 10 bases outside the gene matches. CDR3 residues: CASSPGTDPYYEQYF. The CDR3 DNA is TGTGCCAGCAGCCCGGGGACAGATCCATACTACGAGCAGTACTTC. Using reference TRBV7-6 and TRBJ2-7 for the parts outside the CDR3, the full variable domain is GAGVSQSPRYKVTKRGQDVALRCDPISGHVSLYWYRQALGQGPEFLTYFNYEAQQDKSGLPNDRFSAERPEGSISTLTIQRTEQRDSAMYRCASSPGTDPYYEQYFGPGTRLTVT.

The chain uses TRBV29-1 and TRBJ1-2; D is perhaps TRBD1 (6 bases). Per the germline V gene, CDR1 is SQVTM and CDR2 is ANQGSEA. The CDR3 extends over 13 amino acids. Trimming pared 7 bases from V and 2 bases from J, leaving 14 bases between. The CDR3 DNA follows: TGCAGCGCGTCGGACAGAAAGAACTATGGCTACACCTTC. This gives the protein CSASDRKNYGYTF. The full variable domain, with the rest looked up from reference TRBV29-1 and TRBJ1-2, is SAVISQKPSRDICQRGTSLTIQCQVDSQVTMMFWYRQQPGQSLTLIATANQGSEATYESGFVIDKFPISRPNLTFSTLTVSNMSPEDSSIYLCSASDRKNYGYTFGSGTRLTVV.

The CDR3 nucleotides are TGTGCCAGCAGCTTTGGGCAGTCACTGTACTTC. Its protein product is CASSFGQSLYF. The V and J genes are TRBV7-2 and TRBJ2-4; D call uncertain. V was shortened by 3 bases and J by 15 bases, with 12 bases between the two germline ends. This CDR3 region has 11 residues. Germline CDR1 SGHTA, CDR2 FQGNSA.

This chain connects TRBV29-1 to TRBJ1-2, with D unclear. V was clipped by 2 bases and J by 3 bases, with 7 bases between them. This CDR3 is 12 amino acids long. CDR1 is SQVTM, CDR2 ANQGSEA, per germline. CDR3 DNA sequence: TGCAGCGTTGAAAGGAACTACTATGGCTACACCTTC. This sequence encodes CSVERNYYGYTF.

The CDR3 here is CASSSGGIAGSYEQYF. For the CDR3, the DNA is TGTGCCAGCAGCTCAGGAGGGATCGCGGGGTCCTACGAGCAGTACTTC. This sequence joins TRBV7-9 and TRBJ2-7; D might be TRBD2 (6 bases). The CDR3 has 16 amino acids. V lost 4 bases, J lost 1 base, and 17 bases lay in between. The germline gives CDR1 SEHNR, CDR2 FQNEAQ (reference sequence).

This clone was recorded once. This rearrangement joins TRBV4-3 to TRBJ2-2, with 7 bases that match TRBD2. Trimming cost V 2 bases and J 4 bases; bases outside gene matches: 7. Germline V gene sequence: CDR1 LGHNA, CDR2 YSLEER. The CDR3 sequence is 16 residues long. The CDR3 nucleotides read TGCGCCAGCAGCCAAACTGGCGGGGGATCCACCGGGGAGCTGTTTTTT. It translates to CASSQTGGGSTGELFF.